This T cell receptor beta chain came from a study of tumor and adjacent non-tumor tissue in lung cancer. At the level of the study: Histology: 12 adenocarcinoma, a couple of squamous cell carcinoma, 1 small cell lung cancer. Stage I to III disease affected 9 to 10 men and roughly 5 women aged roughly 31 to 80.

On this clonotype itself: One junction end disagrees with the germline gene, perhaps due to a read error.

CDR3 length: 14 residues. The germline V gene has CDR1 SGHKS and CDR2 YYEKEE (reference sequence). A modified ARM-PCR protocol with three rounds of nested PCR amplified TCRbeta. TCRdb passed the multiplex PCR reads through MiXCR, listing each CDR3 protein once. The sample has about 77,000 distinct CDR3 sequences; approximately 82% are singletons. This sample's RNA came from whole unsorted tissue. Distant lung tissue was collected more than 3 cm away from the tumor edge. Sequenced input: distant non-tumor lung tissue. The receptor was isolated from a man in his sixties or seventies with non-small cell lung cancer. V gene TRBV5-5 combines with J gene TRBJ1-2; 11 bases line up with TRBD1. The CDR3 bases are TGTTCCAGCAGCTTGGGACAGGGGGTCGGCGGCTACACCTTC. It encodes CSSSLGQGVGGYTF. Full variable domain (outside the CDR3, taken from reference TRBV5-5 and TRBJ1-2): DAGVTQSPTHLIKTRGQQVTLRCSPISGHKSVSWYQQVLGQGPQFIFQYYEKEERGRGNFPDRFSARQFPNYSSELNVNALLLGDSALYLCSSSLGQGVGGYTFGSGTRLTVV.